Listed below are T cell receptor beta chains from one sample, sequenced in a study of CD8 T cells in ankylosing spondylitis. TCRdb re-analysed the 5' RACE reads in MiXCR, keeping a single row per CDR3 protein. This sample has approximately 500,000 distinct CDR3 sequences, with 12% found just once. The sequenced sample consisted of blood, either unsorted or a sorted T cell fraction (not recorded which). The receptors here all came from a male donor with ankylosing spondylitis. CDR3s include the opening cysteine and the closing phenylalanine or tryptophan. A clone size is listed for some rows: how often the clone was seen (once, few, many), or a class if it is expanded.

size	J	V	CDR3
NA	TRBJ2-4	TRBV7-2	CASSLEGGVKNIQYF
NA	TRBJ1-1	TRBV20-1	CSANLGGVATEAFF
few	TRBJ2-3	TRBV7-2	CARGAGGADTQYF
few	TRBJ2-6	TRBV10-3	CAIMDASGANVLTF
NA	TRBJ1-6	TRBV15	CATSRGGQGVYNSPLHF
many	TRBJ2-1	TRBV16	CASSQQGTGGISEQFF
NA	TRBJ2-3	TRBV20-1	CSASGLAGLTDTQYF
few	TRBJ2-1	TRBV5-1	CASSLELAGGNEQFF
many	TRBJ2-2	TRBV20-1	CSARTSSNTGELFF
NA	TRBJ2-4	TRBV5-6	CASSSTVTGGDDRAKNIQYF
many	TRBJ1-1	TRBV5-1	CASSSSPSDTEAFF
NA	TRBJ2-5	TRBV11-2	CASSPGPLNRETQYF
NA	TRBJ1-3	TRBV5-1	CASSLGKRSSSGNTIYF
NA	TRBJ2-3	TRBV4-2	CASSQAGTRLADTQYF
NA	TRBJ2-1	TRBV14	CASSRWDEQFF
few	TRBJ2-1	TRBV20-1	CSARDSRIEQFF
few	TRBJ2-5	TRBV5-1	CASSFRLAEGLQETQYF
many	TRBJ1-5	TRBV29-1	CSSGEGIGQPQHF
NA	TRBJ2-1	TRBV24-1	CATMSQGLLYNEQFF
few	TRBJ2-3	TRBV3-1	CASSRPGGRTDTQYF
few	TRBJ1-4	TRBV7-9	CASSFGESNEKLFF
few	TRBJ2-5	TRBV5-1	CASSFLGGLAERQETQYF
few	TRBJ2-4	TRBV20-1	CSAIGTSGRYIQYF
NA	TRBJ2-4	TRBV12-3/TRBV12-4	CASIRQGGKNIQYF
many	TRBJ1-3	TRBV12-3/TRBV12-4	CASSPSGTGGSGNTIYF
few	TRBJ2-7	TRBV29-1	CSVEVGGGSSTYEQYF
NA	TRBJ2-1	TRBV11-3	CASSSATGFDEQFF
NA	TRBJ1-5	TRBV6-2/TRBV6-3	CASTPYSGNQPQHF
many	TRBJ2-2	TRBV5-1	CASRYWDSPGTGELFF
many	TRBJ2-1	TRBV15	CATSRDLAGVTLSYNEQFF
many	TRBJ2-1	TRBV10-3	CAISEWVGGNEQFF
NA	TRBJ2-1	TRBV6-1	CASIPSGSYNEQFF
NA	TRBJ2-5	TRBV20-1	CSAKKMTSGQETQYF
NA	TRBJ1-5	TRBV11-2	CASSFSTGSNQPQHF
many	TRBJ1-2	TRBV25-1	CASSVRQVDGYTF
many	TRBJ2-5	TRBV5-1	CASSISGSQETQYF
NA	TRBJ1-2	TRBV7-2	CASSPNVGQTNYGYTF
NA	TRBJ1-1	TRBV29-1	CSVHGQEGIGEAFF
NA	TRBJ2-3	TRBV7-9	CASSLGGTRADTQYF
few	TRBJ1-5	TRBV10-2	CASQPFGEFGAQHF
NA	TRBJ2-7	TRBV9	CASSVVARSYEQYF
NA	TRBJ2-3	TRBV5-1	CASSRSRDLDTQYF
NA	TRBJ2-1	TRBV2	CASSNNRGPLSYNEQFF
NA	TRBJ2-3	TRBV6-1	CASSESGTSGHADTQYF
NA	TRBJ2-7	TRBV27	CASSSRDGYEQYF
few	TRBJ2-1	TRBV27	CASSPSGTAIYNEQFF
NA	TRBJ2-3	TRBV7-2	CASRPFTDTQYF
NA	TRBJ1-1	TRBV29-1	CSVAGLLRVNTEAFF